This TCR beta chain was documented in a study of blood T cell repertoires in COVID-19. Study-level background: COVID-19 samples from acute and convalescent phases originated in the United States, Italy and Spain.

To note about this clone: At the DNA level, this CDR3 is encoded by other sequences in the same sample as well.

The V segment lost 1 base and the J segment 4 bases; nucleotides outside the gene matches: 1. CDR3 length: 13 amino acids. Germline V gene sequence: CDR1 GTSNPN, CDR2 SVGIG (reference sequence). Assay used: immunoSEQ multiplex PCR; TCRdb lists only in-frame clones, some missing. The profile shows roughly 50,000 clones, around 89% of them singletons. This rearrangement joins TRBV30 to TRBJ1-3, with TRBD1 matching 7 bases. This receptor was taken from an older woman with active COVID-19. Sequences were obtained from peripheral blood. CDR3 region: CAWSGQGGNTIYF. CDR3 sequence (DNA): TGTGCCTGGAGTGGACAGGGAGGAAACACCATATATTTT.